This T cell receptor beta chain stems from a study of CD8+ T cells in alopecia areata. The CDR3 is 15 residues long. Germline lookup yields CDR1 SGHRS and CDR2 YFSETQ. The ends lost 1 base at V and 3 bases at J; junction bases unmatched: 4. RNA, once extracted, was reverse transcribed into cDNA for use as the sequencing template. The protocol was immunoSEQ multiplex PCR, while the TCRdb copy is restricted to in-frame clones and leaves out a portion. The sample records 200,000 to 250,000 clones, roughly 40% being singletons. Treatment in this sample: oral pan-JAK inhibitor, 5-10 mg twice daily. The clonotype comes from a human donor with alopecia areata. The chain links TRBV5-1 to TRBJ2-3; TRBD2 matches at 8 bases. The sample in question was CD4+ T cells sorted from blood, obtained at roughly week 36, from a patient treated with tofacitinib. The CDR3 is CASSLRSGRTDTQYF. For the CDR3, the DNA is TGCGCCAGCAGCTTGAGGAGCGGGAGAACAGATACGCAGTATTTT.